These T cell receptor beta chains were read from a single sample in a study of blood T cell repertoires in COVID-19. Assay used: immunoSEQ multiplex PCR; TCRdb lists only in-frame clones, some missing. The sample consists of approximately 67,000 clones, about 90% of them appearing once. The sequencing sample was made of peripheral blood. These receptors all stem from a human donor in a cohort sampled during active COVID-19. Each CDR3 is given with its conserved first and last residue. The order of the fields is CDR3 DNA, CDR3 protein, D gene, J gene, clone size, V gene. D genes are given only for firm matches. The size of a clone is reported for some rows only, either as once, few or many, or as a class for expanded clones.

cdr3_nt: TGTGCCAGCAGCTTGGCCCGGGGCGGGGGGGCCGTGAGGACAGATACGCAGTATTTT; cdr3_aa: CASSLARGGGAVRTDTQYF; d_call: TRBD2; j_call: TRBJ2-3; clone_size: NA; v_call: TRBV5-6
cdr3_nt: TGTGCCAGCAGCTTGGGGGACAGGGGCTATAATTCACCCCTCCACTTT; cdr3_aa: CASSLGDRGYNSPLHF; d_call: TRBD1; j_call: TRBJ1-6; clone_size: NA; v_call: TRBV7-8
cdr3_nt: TGTGCCACCAGTGAACAGGGGTCTCAGCCCCAGCATTTT; cdr3_aa: CATSEQGSQPQHF; d_call: TRBD1; j_call: TRBJ1-5; clone_size: NA; v_call: TRBV24-1
cdr3_nt: TGCGCCAGCAGCTCCGGGACTAGCGGGACAGATACGCAGTATTTT; cdr3_aa: CASSSGTSGTDTQYF; d_call: TRBD2; j_call: TRBJ2-3; clone_size: NA; v_call: TRBV4-3
cdr3_nt: TGTGCCAGCAGTGAAGGGTGGCGGGAGGAGCAGTTCTTC; cdr3_aa: CASSEGWREEQFF; d_call: TRBD2; j_call: TRBJ2-1; clone_size: NA; v_call: TRBV6-1
cdr3_nt: TGTGCCAGCAGAAGGCGGGAGAATCAGCCCCAGCATTTT; cdr3_aa: CASRRRENQPQHF; d_call: NA; j_call: TRBJ1-5; clone_size: NA; v_call: TRBV27
cdr3_nt: TGTGCCAGCAGCTTACCGGGACTAGCGGGAGGGCAAGAGACCCAGTACTTC; cdr3_aa: CASSLPGLAGGQETQYF; d_call: TRBD2; j_call: TRBJ2-5; clone_size: NA; v_call: TRBV28
cdr3_nt: TGCAGCGTTGACAGGGGGGCGGCCTACGAGCAGTACTTC; cdr3_aa: CSVDRGAAYEQYF; d_call: NA; j_call: TRBJ2-7; clone_size: NA; v_call: TRBV29-1
cdr3_nt: TGTGCCAGCAGGGACGGGACACTTAGCAATCAGCCCCAGCATTTT; cdr3_aa: CASRDGTLSNQPQHF; d_call: NA; j_call: TRBJ1-5; clone_size: NA; v_call: TRBV2
cdr3_nt: TGTGCCAGCAGCCCCTCGGTTGGGACAGAGCAGTTCTTC; cdr3_aa: CASSPSVGTEQFF; d_call: NA; j_call: TRBJ2-1; clone_size: NA; v_call: TRBV3-1/TRBV3-2
cdr3_nt: TGTGCCAGCAGCTTGCAGGGGCCCCAGAACACTGAAGCTTTCTTT; cdr3_aa: CASSLQGPQNTEAFF; d_call: NA; j_call: TRBJ1-1; clone_size: NA; v_call: TRBV7-9
cdr3_nt: TGTGCCAGCAGTTACATGAGGGAGACCCAGTACTTC; cdr3_aa: CASSYMRETQYF; d_call: NA; j_call: TRBJ2-5; clone_size: NA; v_call: TRBV6-2/TRBV6-3
cdr3_nt: TGTGCCTGGAGTGACAGGATGAACACTGAAGCTTTCTTT; cdr3_aa: CAWSDRMNTEAFF; d_call: NA; j_call: TRBJ1-1; clone_size: NA; v_call: TRBV30
cdr3_nt: TGTGCCAGCAGCTTAGCGAAGAGCTCCTACAATGAGCAGTTCTTC; cdr3_aa: CASSLAKSSYNEQFF; d_call: NA; j_call: TRBJ2-1; clone_size: NA; v_call: TRBV7-2
cdr3_nt: TGTGCCAGCAGTTTATGGCAGGGGGCCGGCACTGAAGCTTTCTTT; cdr3_aa: CASSLWQGAGTEAFF; d_call: TRBD1; j_call: TRBJ1-1; clone_size: NA; v_call: TRBV27
cdr3_nt: TGTGCCAGCAGTTACTCTGCGGGTCGCTCCCCGGGCGATCAGCCCCAGCATTTT; cdr3_aa: CASSYSAGRSPGDQPQHF; d_call: NA; j_call: TRBJ1-5; clone_size: NA; v_call: TRBV6-2/TRBV6-3
cdr3_nt: TGCAGCGTTGAAACCTCCGGACAGTCTGGCTACACCTTC; cdr3_aa: CSVETSGQSGYTF; d_call: NA; j_call: TRBJ1-2; clone_size: few; v_call: TRBV29-1
cdr3_nt: TGTGCCAGCAGTCAGGGAATGGAAAACACCATATATTTT; cdr3_aa: CASSQGMENTIYF; d_call: NA; j_call: TRBJ1-3; clone_size: NA; v_call: TRBV5-4
cdr3_nt: TGTGCCAGCAGCCCCTTATCGACAGGGAACACTGAAGCTTTCTTT; cdr3_aa: CASSPLSTGNTEAFF; d_call: NA; j_call: TRBJ1-1; clone_size: NA; v_call: TRBV14
cdr3_nt: TGCGCCAGCAGCCCGGGACTCGGGTTCGAGCAGTTCTTC; cdr3_aa: CASSPGLGFEQFF; d_call: NA; j_call: TRBJ2-1; clone_size: NA; v_call: TRBV5-1
cdr3_nt: TGTGCCAGCAGCCAATACTATTCGGGACAGGGTCAAGAGACCCAGTACTTC; cdr3_aa: CASSQYYSGQGQETQYF; d_call: TRBD1; j_call: TRBJ2-5; clone_size: NA; v_call: TRBV4-2
cdr3_nt: TGTGCCAGCAGCTTCATGGGACAGAACTACGAGCAGTACTTC; cdr3_aa: CASSFMGQNYEQYF; d_call: TRBD1; j_call: TRBJ2-7; clone_size: once; v_call: TRBV5-6
cdr3_nt: TGTGCCAGCAGCCACATCTTAGCGGGCTACAATGAGCAGTTCTTC; cdr3_aa: CASSHILAGYNEQFF; d_call: TRBD2; j_call: TRBJ2-1; clone_size: NA; v_call: TRBV14
cdr3_nt: TGTGCCAGCAGCCGAATCAATTCACCTTTCGGTTACGGGGAGCAGTTCTTC; cdr3_aa: CASSRINSPFGYGEQFF; d_call: NA; j_call: TRBJ2-1; clone_size: NA; v_call: TRBV6-6
cdr3_nt: TGTGCCAGCAGTAGGACAGGGGGCGGTGGCTACACCTTC; cdr3_aa: CASSRTGGGGYTF; d_call: TRBD1; j_call: TRBJ1-2; clone_size: NA; v_call: TRBV6-5
cdr3_nt: TGCAGTGCTAGTAGCAGGTATTCGGTGGATGGCTACACCTTC; cdr3_aa: CSASSRYSVDGYTF; d_call: NA; j_call: TRBJ1-2; clone_size: NA; v_call: TRBV20-1
cdr3_nt: TGCGCCAGCAGCTTGACAACCGGGACAGGGGTCCACAATGAGCAGTTCTTC; cdr3_aa: CASSLTTGTGVHNEQFF; d_call: TRBD1; j_call: TRBJ2-1; clone_size: NA; v_call: TRBV5-1
cdr3_nt: TGCGCCAGCAGCTTGGGGGGGCCGGCGAACACTGAAGCTTTCTTT; cdr3_aa: CASSLGGPANTEAFF; d_call: NA; j_call: TRBJ1-1; clone_size: NA; v_call: TRBV5-1
cdr3_nt: TGCGCCAGCAGCCAAGACTTCCAAGAGACCCAGTACTTC; cdr3_aa: CASSQDFQETQYF; d_call: NA; j_call: TRBJ2-5; clone_size: once; v_call: TRBV4-3
cdr3_nt: TGTGCCAGCAGTCAAGCTAGCGCAAGTTTCTCCTACAATGAGCAGTTCTTC; cdr3_aa: CASSQASASFSYNEQFF; d_call: NA; j_call: TRBJ2-1; clone_size: NA; v_call: TRBV5-8
cdr3_nt: TGTGCCAGCAAGGGGGGGGCGCGAGGCAAGCAGTACTTC; cdr3_aa: CASKGGARGKQYF; d_call: NA; j_call: TRBJ2-7; clone_size: NA; v_call: TRBV27
cdr3_nt: TGCGCCAGCGGGCCAGGGGTCACAGATACGCAGTATTTT; cdr3_aa: CASGPGVTDTQYF; d_call: NA; j_call: TRBJ2-3; clone_size: NA; v_call: TRBV5-1
cdr3_nt: TGTGCCAGCAGTTCCCAGACAGGGGGCGTAAGGGCTGAAGCTTTCTTT; cdr3_aa: CASSSQTGGVRAEAFF; d_call: TRBD1; j_call: TRBJ1-1; clone_size: NA; v_call: TRBV5-5
cdr3_nt: TGCGCCAGCAGCTTGAGCGATAATTCACCCCTCCACTTT; cdr3_aa: CASSLSDNSPLHF; d_call: NA; j_call: TRBJ1-6; clone_size: NA; v_call: TRBV5-1
cdr3_nt: TGCGCCAGCAGCTTGTCTCGGAACACTGAAGCTTTCTTT; cdr3_aa: CASSLSRNTEAFF; d_call: NA; j_call: TRBJ1-1; clone_size: NA; v_call: TRBV5-1
cdr3_nt: TGCGCCAGCAGCCCGGGGGTTTTCACTAGCACAGATACGCAGTATTTT; cdr3_aa: CASSPGVFTSTDTQYF; d_call: NA; j_call: TRBJ2-3; clone_size: NA; v_call: TRBV4-3
cdr3_nt: TGCGCCAGCAGCCAAGATTTACAGGGGGAATACGATACGCAGTATTTT; cdr3_aa: CASSQDLQGEYDTQYF; d_call: TRBD1; j_call: TRBJ2-3; clone_size: once; v_call: TRBV4-1
cdr3_nt: TGTGCCAGCACCCCTGGAGGTACCCCTTCTAATCAGCCCCAGCATTTT; cdr3_aa: CASTPGGTPSNQPQHF; d_call: NA; j_call: TRBJ1-5; clone_size: NA; v_call: TRBV28
cdr3_nt: TGTGCCAGCAGCCGCGACAGGAATGAAAAACTGTTTTTT; cdr3_aa: CASSRDRNEKLFF; d_call: NA; j_call: TRBJ1-4; clone_size: NA; v_call: TRBV13
cdr3_nt: TGTGCCAGCCAACCGGGACAGGGGTCCGAAAAACTGTTTTTT; cdr3_aa: CASQPGQGSEKLFF; d_call: TRBD1; j_call: TRBJ1-4; clone_size: once; v_call: TRBV19
cdr3_nt: TGTGCCAGCAGCTTGGGACTAGCGGGAGTGGAGACCCAGTACTTC; cdr3_aa: CASSLGLAGVETQYF; d_call: TRBD2; j_call: TRBJ2-5; clone_size: NA; v_call: TRBV7-9
cdr3_nt: TGCAGCGGCCGGCGGCCCTTCTGGACTAGCGGGGGGATGGATACGCAGTATTTT; cdr3_aa: CSGRRPFWTSGGMDTQYF; d_call: TRBD2; j_call: TRBJ2-3; clone_size: NA; v_call: TRBV29-1
cdr3_nt: TGTGCCAGCAGCTTGGGACAGCAAGAGACCCAGTACTTC; cdr3_aa: CASSLGQQETQYF; d_call: NA; j_call: TRBJ2-5; clone_size: few; v_call: TRBV5-4
cdr3_nt: TGTGCCAGTAGTATGTCCGGGATCTACGAGCAGTACTTC; cdr3_aa: CASSMSGIYEQYF; d_call: NA; j_call: TRBJ2-7; clone_size: NA; v_call: TRBV19
cdr3_nt: TGTGCCAGCAGCCAAGTCTCCACGGGTTACAATGAGCAGTTCTTC; cdr3_aa: CASSQVSTGYNEQFF; d_call: NA; j_call: TRBJ2-1; clone_size: once; v_call: TRBV4-2
cdr3_nt: TGTGCCAGCAGCTTAGGACCAGGGGATAACACTGAAGCTTTCTTT; cdr3_aa: CASSLGPGDNTEAFF; d_call: NA; j_call: TRBJ1-1; clone_size: once; v_call: TRBV7-2
cdr3_nt: TGTGCCAGCAGCCAAGGTCGGGTGGTAAGTGAGCAGTTCTTC; cdr3_aa: CASSQGRVVSEQFF; d_call: NA; j_call: TRBJ2-1; clone_size: NA; v_call: TRBV3-1/TRBV3-2
cdr3_nt: TGTGCCAGTTCGAGACTAGCAGCGGGGGGGTACTACGAGCAGTACTTC; cdr3_aa: CASSRLAAGGYYEQYF; d_call: TRBD2; j_call: TRBJ2-7; clone_size: NA; v_call: TRBV3-1/TRBV3-2
cdr3_nt: TGTGCCAGCTCACCAGGCCGCGGGGGAGCAGGGTCTTCCTACGAGCAGTACTTC; cdr3_aa: CASSPGRGGAGSSYEQYF; d_call: TRBD2; j_call: TRBJ2-7; clone_size: NA; v_call: TRBV18
cdr3_nt: TGTGCCACCAGCGGGAGCGGGAGGAGGGCCAAAAACATTCAGTACTTC; cdr3_aa: CATSGSGRRAKNIQYF; d_call: TRBD2; j_call: TRBJ2-4; clone_size: NA; v_call: TRBV15
cdr3_nt: TGTGCCAGCAGCTTTAGCGGGAGTCGCTCCTACGAGCAGTACTTC; cdr3_aa: CASSFSGSRSYEQYF; d_call: TRBD2; j_call: TRBJ2-7; clone_size: NA; v_call: TRBV5-4
cdr3_nt: TGCGCCAGCAGCCAAGCCCCCCTAGCGGGGGGGCGCAGAGAGACCCAGTACTTC; cdr3_aa: CASSQAPLAGGRRETQYF; d_call: TRBD2; j_call: TRBJ2-5; clone_size: NA; v_call: TRBV4-3